The clone carrying this T cell receptor (beta chain) was recorded at least ten times. The antigen remains unidentified. This sample was taken from a study of neurological immune-mediated disorders. Study results and limitations: A possible signature appeared as one related-CDR3 cluster, in which phylogenetic grouping placed the repertoires of 18 of 34 multiple sclerosis patients.

Synthesis of cDNA was carried out by template-switch 5'RACE. The reaction used 10-nucleotide random UMIs. TCRdb independently ran MiXCR on the 5' RACE reads; one entry per CDR3 protein. The table includes some 48,000 distinct CDR3 sequences, 5.8% detected once. Trimming cost V 2 bases and J 0 bases, with 11 bases left between them. The germline V gene encodes CDR1 SGHDT and CDR2 YYEEEE. The CDR3 is made up of 15 amino acids. The V and J genes are TRBV5-6 and TRBJ1-1, with no clear D. This clonotype was sampled from a woman aged 18-29 years with multiple sclerosis. The sequenced sample consisted of CD4+ T cells from blood. The chain's CDR3 is CASSFGLKMNTEAFF. The CDR3 DNA follows: TGTGCCAGCAGCTTCGGACTGAAAATGAACACTGAAGCTTTCTTT. Supplemented by reference TRBV5-6 and TRBJ1-1, the full variable domain reads DAGVTQSPTHLIKTRGQQVTLRCSPKSGHDTVSWYQQALGQGPQFIFQYYEEEERQRGNFPDRFSGHQFPNYSSELNVNALLLGDSALYLCASSFGLKMNTEAFFGQGTRLTVV.